This TCR beta chain was sequenced during a study of blood T cell repertoires in COVID-19 (dated by TCRdb to 2020 to 2022). Looking at the study overall: Samples covering the acute and convalescent phases of COVID-19 were provided by collaborators in the United States, Italy and Spain. The prospective study material was composed of cDNA or gDNA derived from T cells, B-cell-depleted T cells, or PBMCs. Subjects who had been exposed to COVID-19, were actively infected with it, or had recovered from it provided the deeply sampled blood TCRbeta repertoires that made up the dataset. A freely available public database, intended as a resource for researchers studying the immune response to SARS-CoV-2, is where the repertoires were released. The samples were drawn from two sources: the first 160 participants of the ongoing ImmuneRACE study, and 1,254 subjects contributed by 6 global collaborators. Sample metadata almost always included a de-identified subject ID, COVID-19 status, age in years and sex. Where available, HLA class I and class II types were obtained from metadata supplied by the sample provider rather than from assay-based typing. Findings and caveats that apply to the study as a whole: The amount of clinical and demographic metadata varied by source and participant and was provided uncurated.

Compared with germline, V lacks 1 base and J lacks 4 bases; bases without a gene match: 1. From cysteine to valine, the CDR3 is 13 amino acids long. Only the CDR3 DNA stays, 39 bases, in frame from base 1. As encoded in the germline V gene, CDR1 is LGHNT while CDR2 is FRNRAP. Samples from volunteer blood donors who had recovered from COVID-19 were contributed by a second Seattle source. The collaborating institutions used their own protocols to collect whole blood in K2EDTA tubes. For TCRbeta analysis, collaborator samples were shipped as frozen whole blood, as isolated PBMCs, or as DNA extracted from either sample type. In regard to this clone: The antigen this receptor binds is unknown. Nothing much larger sits one base from this clone, and base qualities are not available.

The immunoSEQ Assay, a bias-controlled multiplex PCR, was used to amplify TCRbeta CDR3 regions from genomic DNA. The published analysis was carried out like this. Within the assay, amplification of reference gene primers was used to estimate how many nucleated cells each sample contained. To quantify the absolute abundance of each unique TCRbeta CDR3 rearrangement, sequence reads were collapsed and filtered. For each sample, productive Simpson clonality was calculated as the square root of Simpson's diversity index across productive rearrangements. This is the immuneACCESS table as TCRdb keeps it, with only in-frame sequences that have V and J called. A part of the clones is gone; compared with another copy, unresolved V genes explain less than half, and the rest is unexplained. V and J calls and clone size come straight from that table; D and trimming were deduced from the DNA. This sample is represented by roughly 350,000 clones; about 93% of them were singletons. The top ten hold roughly 3.4% of the sample.

Sequenced input: peripheral blood. The receptor comes from a woman aged 18 to 35 who had recovered from COVID-19. The chain is assembled from TRBV12-5 and TRBJ2-7; 7 central nucleotides agree with TRBD2. The DNA sequence is as follows: TGTGCTAGTGGTTTGGGCGGGAGTTACGAGCAGTACGTC. Translated, this gives CASGLGGSYEQYV.